This T cell receptor beta chain was documented in a study of sequential checkpoint blockade in melanoma. General study results and limits: Patients with week-13 increases in T-cell fraction and clonality benefited about 30 times more often.

Trimming stripped 6 bases from V and 0 bases from J, with 12 bases between. This CDR3 region has 14 residues. CDR1 is SGDLS, CDR2 YYNGEE, per germline. The treatment was: randomized to nivolumab then ipilimumab (arm A) or the reverse (arm B). Measured with immunoSEQ multiplex PCR; TCRdb has only the in-frame clones, and not every one. The sample records some 7,000 clones, around 22% being singletons. Concerning this clone: As yet, its antigen is unknown.

This receptor was taken from a human donor with melanoma. Source: tumor tissue (inferred from file names), taken from a patient given nivolumab and ipilimumab in sequence. The chain uses TRBV9 and TRBJ1-2; unclear D gene. CDR3 nucleotides: TGTGCCAGCAACCCGACCGAAGCTAACTATGGCTACACCTTC. Amino acids: CASNPTEANYGYTF.